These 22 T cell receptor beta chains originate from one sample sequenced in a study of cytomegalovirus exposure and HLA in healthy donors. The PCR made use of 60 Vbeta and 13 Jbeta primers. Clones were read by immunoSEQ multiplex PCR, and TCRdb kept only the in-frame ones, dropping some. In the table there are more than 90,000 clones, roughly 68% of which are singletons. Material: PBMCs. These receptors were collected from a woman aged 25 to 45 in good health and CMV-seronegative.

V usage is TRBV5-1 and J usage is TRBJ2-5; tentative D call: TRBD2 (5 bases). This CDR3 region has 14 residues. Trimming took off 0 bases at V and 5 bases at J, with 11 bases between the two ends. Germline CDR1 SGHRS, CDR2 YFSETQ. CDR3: CASSLGESWETQYF. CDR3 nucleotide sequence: TGCGCCAGCAGCTTGGGGGAGTCTTGGGAGACCCAGTACTTC.

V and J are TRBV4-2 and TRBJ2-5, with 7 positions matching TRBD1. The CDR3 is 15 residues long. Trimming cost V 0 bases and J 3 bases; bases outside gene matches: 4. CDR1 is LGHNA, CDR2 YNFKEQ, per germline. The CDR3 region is CASSQEGQGEETQYF. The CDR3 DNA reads TGTGCCAGCAGCCAAGAAGGGCAGGGGGAAGAGACCCAGTACTTC.

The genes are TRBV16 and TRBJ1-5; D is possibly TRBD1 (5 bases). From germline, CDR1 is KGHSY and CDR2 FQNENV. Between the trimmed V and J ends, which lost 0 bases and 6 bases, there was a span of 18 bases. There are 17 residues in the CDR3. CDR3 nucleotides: TGTGCCAGCAGCCAATCCCGCAGGGAGGAGGGCGGTCAGCCCCAGCATTTT. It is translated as CASSQSRREEGGQPQHF.

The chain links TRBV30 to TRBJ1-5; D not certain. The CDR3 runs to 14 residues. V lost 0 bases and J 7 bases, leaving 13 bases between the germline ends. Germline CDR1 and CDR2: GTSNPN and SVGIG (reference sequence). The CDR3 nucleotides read TGTGCCTGGAGTGTACAGACCTTGAGCCAGCCCCAGCATTTT. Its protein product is CAWSVQTLSQPQHF.

The CDR3 nucleotides are TGTGCCAGTAGTATAGGGCGGGGCAGGCTAGATCAGCCCCAGCATTTT. This translates into CASSIGRGRLDQPQHF. The J gene is TRBJ1-5, the V gene TRBV19; D is possibly TRBD1 (5 bases). The CDR3 consists of 16 residues. Germline V gene sequence: CDR1 LNHDA, CDR2 SQIVND (reference sequence). With 1 base removed from V and 5 bases from J, the gap between germline ends came to 15 bases. The full variable domain, completed using reference TRBV19 and TRBJ1-5, is DGGITQSPKYLFRKEGQNVTLSCEQNLNHDAMYWYRQDPGQGLRLIYYSQIVNDFQKGDIAEGYSVSREKKESFPLTVTSAQKNPTAFYLCASSIGRGRLDQPQHFGDGTRLSIL.

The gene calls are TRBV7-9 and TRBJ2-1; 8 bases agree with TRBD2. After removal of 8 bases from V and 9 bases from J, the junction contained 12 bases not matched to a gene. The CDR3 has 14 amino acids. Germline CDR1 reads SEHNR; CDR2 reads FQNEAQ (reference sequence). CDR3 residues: CASSSIGGAVEQFF. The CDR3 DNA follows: TGTGCCAGCTCCTCAATCGGGGGGGCCGTTGAGCAGTTCTTC.

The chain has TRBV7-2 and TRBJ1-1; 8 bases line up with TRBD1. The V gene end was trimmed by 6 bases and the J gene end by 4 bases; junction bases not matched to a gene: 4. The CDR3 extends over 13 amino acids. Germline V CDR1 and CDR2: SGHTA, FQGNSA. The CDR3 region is CASRIDRGTEAFF. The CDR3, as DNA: TGTGCCAGCAGGATCGACAGGGGCACTGAAGCTTTCTTT.

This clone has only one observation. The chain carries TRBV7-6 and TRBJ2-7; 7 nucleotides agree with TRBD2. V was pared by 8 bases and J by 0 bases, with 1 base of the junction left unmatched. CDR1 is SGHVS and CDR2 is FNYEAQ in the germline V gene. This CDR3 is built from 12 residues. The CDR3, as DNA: TGTGCCAGCGGGACTAACTCCTACGAGCAGTACTTC. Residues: CASGTNSYEQYF. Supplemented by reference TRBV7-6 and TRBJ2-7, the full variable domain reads GAGVSQSPRYKVTKRGQDVALRCDPISGHVSLYWYRQALGQGPEFLTYFNYEAQQDKSGLPNDRFSAERPEGSISTLTIQRTEQRDSAMYRCASGTNSYEQYFGPGTRLTVT.

CDR3 in amino acids: CASELQTGAYEQYF. CDR3 nucleotides: TGTGCCAGCGAGTTACAGACAGGGGCCTACGAGCAGTACTTC. The chain combines TRBV13 with TRBJ2-7; 8 positions agree with TRBD1. Germline loops: CDR1 PRHDT, CDR2 FYEKMQ (reference sequence). The trim removed 8 bases at V and 2 bases at J, leaving 8 bases unmatched. This CDR3 is 14 amino acids long.

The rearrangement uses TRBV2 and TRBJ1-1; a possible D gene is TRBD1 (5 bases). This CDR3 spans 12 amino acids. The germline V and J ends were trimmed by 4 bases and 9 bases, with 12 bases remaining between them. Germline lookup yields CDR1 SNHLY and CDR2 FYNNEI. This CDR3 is CASSGQLYQAFF. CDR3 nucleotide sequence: TGTGCCAGCAGTGGACAGCTTTATCAAGCTTTCTTT. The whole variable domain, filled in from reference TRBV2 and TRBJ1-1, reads EPEVTQTPSHQVTQMGQEVILRCVPISNHLYFYWYRQILGQKVEFLVSFYNNEISEKSEIFDDQFSVERPDGSNFTLKIRSTKLEDSAMYFCASSGQLYQAFFGQGTRLTVV.

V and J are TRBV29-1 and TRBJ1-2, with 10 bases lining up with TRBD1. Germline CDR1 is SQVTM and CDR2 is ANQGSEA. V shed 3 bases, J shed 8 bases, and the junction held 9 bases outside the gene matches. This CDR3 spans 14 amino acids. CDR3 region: CSVEDRGEFYGYTF. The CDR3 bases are TGCAGCGTTGAGGACAGGGGGGAGTTTTACGGCTACACCTTC. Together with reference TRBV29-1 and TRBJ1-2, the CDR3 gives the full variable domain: SAVISQKPSRDICQRGTSLTIQCQVDSQVTMMFWYRQQPGQSLTLIATANQGSEATYESGFVIDKFPISRPNLTFSTLTVSNMSPEDSSIYLCSVEDRGEFYGYTFGSGTRLTVV.

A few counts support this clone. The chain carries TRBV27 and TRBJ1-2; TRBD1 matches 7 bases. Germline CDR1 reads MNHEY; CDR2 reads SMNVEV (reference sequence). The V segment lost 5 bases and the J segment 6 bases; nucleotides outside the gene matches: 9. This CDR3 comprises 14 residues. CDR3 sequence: CASSLDRGLHGYTF. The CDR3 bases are TGTGCCAGCAGTCTAGATAGGGGGCTTCATGGCTACACCTTC.

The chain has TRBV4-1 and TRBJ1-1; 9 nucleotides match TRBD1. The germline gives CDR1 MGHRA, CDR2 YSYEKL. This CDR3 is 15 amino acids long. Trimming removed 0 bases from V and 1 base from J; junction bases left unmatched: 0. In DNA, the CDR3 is TGCGCCAGCAGCCAAGAGGACAGGGGGAACACTGAAGCTTTCTTT. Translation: CASSQEDRGNTEAFF.

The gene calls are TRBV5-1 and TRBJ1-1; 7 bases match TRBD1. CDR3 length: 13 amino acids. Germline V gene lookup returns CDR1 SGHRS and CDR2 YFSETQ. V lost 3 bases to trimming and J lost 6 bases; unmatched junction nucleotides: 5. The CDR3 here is CASSSRTGAEAFF. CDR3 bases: TGCGCCAGCAGCTCGCGAACAGGGGCTGAAGCTTTCTTT.

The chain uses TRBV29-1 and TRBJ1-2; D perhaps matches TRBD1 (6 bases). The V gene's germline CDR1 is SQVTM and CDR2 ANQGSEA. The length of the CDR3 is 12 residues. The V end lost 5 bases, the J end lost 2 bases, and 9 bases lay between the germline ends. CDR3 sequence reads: CSVLDRNYGYTF. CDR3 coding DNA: TGCAGCGTTCTGGACAGAAACTATGGCTACACCTTC.

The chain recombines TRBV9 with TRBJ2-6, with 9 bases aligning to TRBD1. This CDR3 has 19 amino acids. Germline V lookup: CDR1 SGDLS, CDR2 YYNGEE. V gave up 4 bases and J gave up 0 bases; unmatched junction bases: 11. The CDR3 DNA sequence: TGTGCCAGCAGCCCTCAAACGACAGGGGGAAGCTCTGGGGCCAACGTCCTGACTTTC. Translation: CASSPQTTGGSSGANVLTF. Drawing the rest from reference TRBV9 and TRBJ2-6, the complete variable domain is DSGVTQTPKHLITATGQRVTLRCSPRSGDLSVYWYQQSLDQGLQFLIQYYNGEERAKGNILERFSAQQFPDLHSELNLSSLELGDSALYFCASSPQTTGGSSGANVLTFGAGSRLTVL.

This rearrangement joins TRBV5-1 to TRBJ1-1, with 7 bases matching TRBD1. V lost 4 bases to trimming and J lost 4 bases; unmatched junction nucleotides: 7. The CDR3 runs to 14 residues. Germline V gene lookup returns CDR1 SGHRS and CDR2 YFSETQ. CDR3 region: CASSGTRGVTEAFF. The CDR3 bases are TGCGCCAGCAGCGGGACCAGGGGGGTCACTGAAGCTTTCTTT.

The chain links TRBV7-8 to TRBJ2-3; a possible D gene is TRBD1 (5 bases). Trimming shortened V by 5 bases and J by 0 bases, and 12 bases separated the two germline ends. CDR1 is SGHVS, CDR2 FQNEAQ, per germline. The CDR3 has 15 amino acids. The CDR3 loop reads CASSLSDRSTDTQYF. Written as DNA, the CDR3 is TGTGCCAGCAGCCTGTCAGACAGAAGCACAGATACGCAGTATTTT.

CDR3 sequence: CASSDIDRQPQHF. CDR3 nucleotides: TGTGCCAGCAGTGATATAGATCGACAGCCCCAGCATTTT. The gene calls are TRBV2 and TRBJ1-5; D unclear. The germline V gene has CDR1 SNHLY and CDR2 FYNNEI. Deletions cut 3 bases from V and 7 bases from J, with 10 bases between. The CDR3 is 13 residues long.

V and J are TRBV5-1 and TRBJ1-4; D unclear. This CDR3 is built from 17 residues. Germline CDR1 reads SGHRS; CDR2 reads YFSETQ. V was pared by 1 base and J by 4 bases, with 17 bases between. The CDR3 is CASSLMSGFFINEKLFF. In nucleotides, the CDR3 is TGCGCCAGCAGCTTGATGTCCGGGTTCTTCATTAATGAAAAACTGTTTTTT.

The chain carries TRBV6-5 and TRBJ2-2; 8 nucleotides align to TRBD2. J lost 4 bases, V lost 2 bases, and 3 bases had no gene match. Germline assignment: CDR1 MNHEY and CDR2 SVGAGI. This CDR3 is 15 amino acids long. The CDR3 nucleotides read TGTGCCAGCAGTTACGACGGGAGGGCCACCGGGGAGCTGTTTTTT. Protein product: CASSYDGRATGELFF.

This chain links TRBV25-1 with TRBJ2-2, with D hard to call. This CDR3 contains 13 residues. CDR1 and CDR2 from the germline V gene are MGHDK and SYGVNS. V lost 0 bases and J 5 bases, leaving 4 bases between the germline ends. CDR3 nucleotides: TGTGCCAGCAGTGAATACTCGACCGGGGAGCTGTTTTTT. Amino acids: CASSEYSTGELFF.